This T cell receptor beta chain is from a study of blood T cell repertoires in COVID-19. Study-wide background: Samples representing acute and convalescent COVID-19 were sourced from the United States, Italy and Spain.

As handled by the study authors: The authors estimated nucleated cell counts from reference gene primer amplification. Here immunoSEQ multiplex PCR was the method, and the copy in TCRdb shows in-frame clones only, minus some. V and J calls and clone size are given by that table; D and trimming were obtained from the DNA. Of about 150,000 clones in the sample, around 80% were seen once. Grouping used clinical history reported by participants in a survey and questionnaire. Cohort 3 recovered donors had two negative PCRs, clearance, or symptom resolution. CDR3 length: 15 amino acids. With V trimmed by 5 bases and J by 1 base, 6 bases remained unmatched. Germline V gene data show CDR1 as SGHVS and CDR2 as FQNEAQ.

The rearrangement uses TRBV7-8 and TRBJ1-1; TRBD1 agrees at 8 bases. This sequence originates from a middle-aged man who had recovered from COVID-19. The sample comprised PBMCs or T cells enriched from blood (not recorded which). In DNA, the CDR3 is TGTGCCAGCAGCCCGGGACAGGTCCAGAACACTGAAGCTTTCTTT. This translates into CASSPGQVQNTEAFF.